This T cell receptor (beta chain) was sequenced during a study of monozygotic twins with inflammatory bowel disease. The germline V gene encodes CDR1 SGHTA and CDR2 FQGNSA. This CDR3 has 14 amino acids. Study outcomes and limitations: Similarity of repertoires did not differ between concordant and discordant twins, possibly from limited power.

Turning to this clonotype: What it recognizes is unknown.

The draw for each donor consisted of a single 2.5 ml blood sample. Whole-blood total RNA was extracted without T cell sorting. Researchers used template switching to add UMIs featuring a 6-nucleotide sample barcode. TCRdb re-called the 5' RACE reads; one entry per CDR3 protein, DNA not given. Its clone listing holds over 200,000 distinct CDR3 sequences. The source is a human donor with ulcerative colitis or Crohn's disease, or a healthy co-twin of an affected twin (not recorded which). This sequence joins TRBV7-2 and TRBJ1-5; TCRdb selects TRBD1, and the lack of DNA leaves this call unchecked. Sequencing was carried out using blood. The CDR3 region is CASGKRGNNQPQHF.